Listed below are T cell receptor beta chains from one sample, sequenced in a study of shared clonotypes between healthy human individuals. Only in-frame clones appear in the TCRdb table, and some are missing; sequencing was by immunoSEQ multiplex PCR. The table shows 780,000 or so clones, with 55% to 75% occurring only once. The specimen sequenced was memory CD4+ T cells sorted from blood. The receptors here all came from a woman aged 25 to 39 in good health. Each CDR3 is given with its conserved first and last residue. The D gene is left open where the match is weak. Size is stated for part of the rows, as once, few or many counts, or as a class when the clone is expanded.

NA	NA	TRBV6-1	TRBJ1-1	CASSEGRVAEAFF	TGTGCCAGCAGTGAAGGCAGGGTAGCTGAAGCTTTCTTT
NA	TRBD1	TRBV6-6	TRBJ2-3	CASSRQGAPTDTQYF	TGTGCCAGCAGTAGACAGGGGGCTCCCACAGATACGCAGTATTTT
NA	TRBD2	TRBV5-4	TRBJ2-7	CASSLGPSGGSYEQYF	TGTGCCAGCAGCCTGGGACCTAGCGGGGGCTCCTACGAGCAGTACTTC
many	NA	TRBV28	TRBJ2-3	CASASTDTQYF	TGTGCCAGCGCTAGCACAGATACGCAGTATTTT
once	TRBD2	TRBV9	TRBJ2-5	CASSVVAGGPEETQYF	TGTGCCAGCAGCGTAGTGGCGGGAGGCCCTGAAGAGACCCAGTACTTC
NA	TRBD1	TRBV5-1	TRBJ2-5	CASSLLTGGEETQYF	TGCGCCAGCAGCTTATTGACAGGGGGGGAAGAGACCCAGTACTTC
NA	TRBD1	TRBV5-8	TRBJ2-1	CASSTRGTGTNEQFF	TGTGCCAGCAGCACCCGCGGGACAGGGACCAATGAGCAGTTCTTC
NA	NA	TRBV28	TRBJ1-3	CASSSTSWNTIYF	TGTGCCAGCAGTTCCACCTCGTGGAACACCATATATTTT
NA	NA	TRBV6-5	TRBJ2-3	CASSRTATPDTQYF	TGTGCCAGCAGCCGGACAGCAACCCCAGATACGCAGTATTTT
NA	TRBD1	TRBV7-9	TRBJ1-4	CASSIAGGAEKLFF	TGTGCCAGCAGCATAGCAGGGGGCGCGGAAAAACTGTTTTTT
few	NA	TRBV2	TRBJ2-7	CASAPLLGNEQYF	TGTGCCAGCGCTCCTTTATTAGGGAACGAGCAGTACTTC
NA	NA	TRBV18	TRBJ2-5	CASSPWAPRTGTRETQYF	TGTGCCAGCTCCCCCTGGGCCCCGAGAACCGGGACCCGGGAGACCCAGTACTTC
many	NA	TRBV9	TRBJ2-2	CASSVGSDHNTGELFF	TGTGCCAGCAGCGTAGGGAGCGACCACAACACCGGGGAGCTGTTTTTT
NA	NA	TRBV5-5	TRBJ2-2	CASSRSGPESGELFF	TGTGCCAGCAGCCGCAGTGGTCCGGAGAGTGGGGAGCTGTTTTTT
NA	NA	TRBV29-1	TRBJ2-1	CSVSRETAQFF	TGCAGCGTTAGTAGGGAGACAGCGCAGTTCTTC
few	TRBD1	TRBV10-3	TRBJ2-3	CAISSGQGRPTDTQYF	TGTGCCATCAGTTCAGGACAGGGGAGGCCCACAGATACGCAGTATTTT
NA	NA	TRBV2	TRBJ2-1	CASSEGSLNEQFF	TGTGCCAGCAGTGAGGGATCGCTCAATGAGCAGTTCTTC
NA	NA	TRBV30	TRBJ2-5	CAWSVRQGQETQYF	TGTGCCTGGAGTGTACGGCAGGGGCAAGAGACCCAGTACTTC
few	TRBD1	TRBV5-4	TRBJ1-2	CASSPGTGGLLYGYTF	TGTGCCAGCAGCCCCGGGACAGGGGGCCTTCTCTATGGCTACACCTTC
once	NA	TRBV7-2	TRBJ1-4	CASSLGTSTNEKLFF	TGTGCCAGCAGCTTAGGTACCTCAACTAATGAAAAACTGTTTTTT
NA	NA	TRBV4-1	TRBJ2-1	CASSQGADRIPGEQFF	TGCGCCAGCAGCCAAGGGGCCGACCGCATTCCCGGTGAGCAGTTCTTC
once	TRBD2	TRBV27	TRBJ2-3	CASSLREGTDTQYF	TGTGCCAGCAGTTTACGGGAGGGCACAGATACGCAGTATTTT
NA	NA	TRBV30	TRBJ1-5	CAWSGGADQPQHF	TGTGCCTGGAGTGGGGGGGCCGATCAGCCCCAGCATTTT
few	NA	TRBV5-1	TRBJ1-4	CASSKTGPTNEKLFF	TGCGCCAGCAGCAAAACAGGGCCAACTAATGAAAAACTGTTTTTT
NA	NA	TRBV27	TRBJ1-5	CASSFNGLEGNQPQHF	TGTGCCAGCAGTTTCAACGGGTTGGAGGGCAATCAGCCCCAGCATTTT
NA	TRBD2	TRBV27	TRBJ2-1	CASSFIAGGMNEQFF	TGTGCCAGCAGTTTCATAGCGGGAGGGATGAATGAGCAGTTCTTC
NA	NA	TRBV19	TRBJ2-2	CASSIRTLNSGELFF	TGTGCCAGTAGTATCCGGACCCTAAACAGCGGGGAGCTGTTTTTT
NA	NA	TRBV6-6	TRBJ2-7	CASSYLGPRVTYEQYF	TGTGCCAGCAGTTACCTTGGCCCACGGGTCACCTACGAGCAGTACTTC
NA	NA	TRBV20-1	TRBJ1-4	CSAREWGKLFF	TGCAGTGCTAGAGAATGGGGGAAACTGTTTTTT
NA	TRBD1	TRBV6-1	TRBJ1-1	CASSPQGGEVAFF	TGTGCCAGCAGTCCGCAGGGGGGTGAAGTGGCTTTCTTT
NA	TRBD1	TRBV19	TRBJ1-3	CASSIHRGVGNTIYF	TGTGCCAGTAGTATACACAGGGGCGTCGGAAACACCATATATTTT
NA	NA	TRBV6-1	TRBJ2-1	CASGSGSGKGNEQFF	TGTGCCAGCGGGTCGGGTTCAGGGAAGGGGAATGAGCAGTTCTTC
NA	NA	TRBV2	TRBJ2-6	CASSQGAVSGANVLTF	TGTGCCAGCTCCCAAGGTGCCGTCTCTGGGGCCAACGTCCTGACTTTC
NA	TRBD1	TRBV19	TRBJ2-3	CASRQGTDTQYF	TGTGCCAGTAGACAGGGGACAGATACGCAGTATTTT
NA	NA	TRBV6-1	TRBJ1-2	CACFLNYGYTF	TGTGCCTGCTTCTTGAACTATGGCTACACCTTC
NA	TRBD1	TRBV11-2	TRBJ1-1	CASSFGTGDDTEAFF	TGTGCCAGCAGCTTTGGGACAGGGGATGACACTGAAGCTTTCTTT
once	NA	TRBV9	TRBJ2-7	CASSQVSYEQYF	TGTGCCAGCAGCCAAGTCAGCTACGAGCAGTACTTC
NA	TRBD1	TRBV29-1	TRBJ1-1	CSVEDQDRGPNTEAFF	TGCAGCGTTGAAGATCAGGACAGGGGGCCGAACACTGAAGCTTTCTTT
once	TRBD1	TRBV10-1	TRBJ2-3	CASSESTGSTDTQYF	TGCGCCAGCAGTGAGTCGACAGGGAGCACAGATACGCAGTATTTT
NA	NA	TRBV5-1	TRBJ2-1	CASSGDSISYNEQFF	TGCGCCAGCAGCGGGGACTCGATATCCTACAATGAGCAGTTCTTC
NA	NA	TRBV9	TRBJ2-7	CASSIGTTLNYEQYF	TGTGCCAGCAGCATCGGGACGACCCTAAACTACGAGCAGTACTTC
NA	TRBD2	TRBV7-9	TRBJ2-2	CASRTGASGNTGELFF	TGTGCCAGCAGAACCGGTGCTAGCGGGAACACCGGGGAGCTGTTTTTT
once	TRBD1	TRBV7-2	TRBJ2-7	CASSLGQGIPYEQYF	TGTGCCAGCAGCTTGGGACAGGGGATACCCTACGAGCAGTACTTC
few	TRBD2	TRBV5-1	TRBJ2-5	CASSPGTSGSQETQYF	TGCGCCAGCAGCCCCGGGACTAGCGGGAGCCAAGAGACCCAGTACTTC
once	NA	TRBV6-6	TRBJ2-7	CASSYRLTQNSYEQYF	TGTGCCAGCAGTTACAGGCTGACCCAGAACTCCTACGAGCAGTACTTC
once	NA	TRBV11-2	TRBJ1-1	CASSFGRRNTEAFF	TGTGCCAGCAGCTTCGGAAGGCGGAACACTGAAGCTTTCTTT
few	TRBD1	TRBV28	TRBJ2-1	CATRTGTYNEQFF	TGTGCCACCCGGACAGGGACCTACAATGAGCAGTTCTTC
NA	NA	TRBV5-5	TRBJ1-1	CASSSRRGQNTEAFF	TGTGCCAGCAGCTCCCGACGGGGACAAAACACTGAAGCTTTCTTT